The present T cell receptor beta chain was sequenced within a study of T cells in Graves' hyperthyroidism and ophthalmopathy. Across the study: Blood from the periphery was taken at initial diagnosis, before any treatment.

This clonotype was detected many times. The TCR beta CDR3 regions underwent amplification using RNA transcripts as the source. The HTBI set primed first-round TCR CDR3 RT-PCR. TCRdb passed the multiplex PCR reads through MiXCR, listing each CDR3 protein once. The sample holds some 800,000 distinct CDR3 sequences, roughly 37% seen once. Per germline, CDR1 MNHEY and CDR2 SVGAGI. This CDR3 comprises 13 residues. Deletions cut 2 bases from V and 7 bases from J, with 11 bases between. PBMCs stemmed from 10 ml fresh peripheral blood. The V and J genes are TRBV6-5 and TRBJ1-2, with TRBD1 as a possible D gene (5 bases). This clonotype was sampled from a man between 18 and 35 years old with Graves' hyperthyroidism. Sequenced sample: blood. The CDR3: CASSYGGGAGYTF. DNA of the CDR3: TGTGCCAGCAGTTACGGGGGTGGCGCTGGCTACACCTTC.